This paragraph covers one T cell receptor beta chain sequence. In the authors' workflow: Reference gene primer amplification gave estimated nucleated cell counts. Profiling relied on immunoSEQ multiplex PCR, and the TCRdb table lists in-frame clones only, not all of them. The DNA gave D and trimming, while V, J and clone size come from that table. The table includes 13,000 to 15,000 clones, roughly 92% detected once. The CDR3 runs to 15 residues. The V end lost 0 bases, the J end lost 0 bases, and 6 bases lay between the germline ends. The germline CDR1 and CDR2 sequences are MNHEY and SVGEGT. The data stem from a study of blood T cell repertoires in COVID-19. Study-level background: Whether acute or convalescent, the COVID-19 samples came from the United States, Italy and Spain. From T cells, B-cell-depleted T cells, or PBMCs came the material, which was cDNA or gDNA.

The sequence was obtained from a human donor with active COVID-19. The donor label of this sample is uncertain. The J gene is TRBJ2-4, the V gene TRBV6-2 or TRBV6-3, with no clear D. Sequencing was performed on peripheral blood. The CDR3 sequence is CASSYSPVAKNIQYF. CDR3 DNA sequence: TGTGCCAGCAGTTACTCGCCGGTAGCCAAAAACATTCAGTACTTC.